The 14 T cell receptor beta chains below all came from one sample that was sequenced in a study of blood T cell repertoires in COVID-19. Sequencing was performed with immunoSEQ multiplex PCR; in TCRdb, only in-frame clones are kept and a portion is missing. The sample yields tens of thousands of clones, 77% seen once. Sequenced material: peripheral blood. These receptors were obtained from a man aged 65 to 85 with COVID-19, enrolled during active disease.

The chain links TRBV6-5 to TRBJ2-2; 9 bases fit TRBD2. The germline gives CDR1 MNHEY, CDR2 SVGAGI. The ends lost 2 bases at V and 5 bases at J; junction bases unmatched: 3. The CDR3 has 15 residues. The CDR3 loop is CASSYGLAGTGELFF. The CDR3 DNA follows: TGTGCCAGCAGTTACGGTCTAGCGGGAACCGGGGAGCTGTTTTTT.

J is TRBJ1-4 and V is TRBV7-9, with 8 bases matching TRBD1. CDR1 and CDR2 from the germline V gene are SEHNR and FQNEAQ (reference sequence). The CDR3 has 15 amino acids. Unmatched junction bases numbered 6, after V lost 2 bases and J lost 7 bases. The CDR3 is CASSLPRGLTEKLFF. CDR3 coding DNA: TGTGCCAGCAGCTTACCCAGGGGGCTAACTGAAAAACTGTTTTTT.

This rearrangement joins TRBV9 to TRBJ1-1; 7 nucleotides match TRBD1. After removal of 4 bases from V and 0 bases from J, the junction contained 6 bases not matched to a gene. Germline loops: CDR1 SGDLS, CDR2 YYNGEE. The CDR3 is 15 amino acids. The CDR3 nucleotides are TGTGCCAGCAGCCCCTGGACAGGAATGAACACTGAAGCTTTCTTT. This sequence encodes CASSPWTGMNTEAFF.

The chain recombines TRBV5-3 with TRBJ2-3; D possibly corresponds to TRBD2 (7 bases). TRBV5-3 is an open reading frame whose function is uncertain. This CDR3 is 12 amino acids long. V lost 8 bases and J lost 14, with 21 bases in between. DNA for the CDR3: TGTGCCAGGACGGAGGGGGGGACTTCCCCGTATTTT. This codes for CARTEGGTSPYF.

This clone was observed once. The V gene is TRBV3-1 (or the pseudogene TRBV3-2), the J gene TRBJ2-7; D is uncertain. The length of the CDR3 is 12 residues. Germline CDR1 and CDR2: LGHDT and YNNKEL (reference sequence). V gave up 2 bases and J gave up 7 bases, with 9 bases separating them. This chain's CDR3 is CASSQIQAEQYF. In nucleotides, the CDR3 is TGTGCCAGCAGCCAAATACAAGCGGAGCAGTACTTC.

The chain carries TRBV5-4 and TRBJ2-7; 9 bases fit TRBD1. The germline V gene encodes CDR1 SGHNT and CDR2 YYREEE (reference sequence). J lost 3 bases, V lost 0 bases, and 7 bases had no gene match. The CDR3 is 16 amino acids. The CDR3, as DNA: TGTGCCAGCAGCTTGGGAGGGACAGGGATTTTCTACGAGCAGTACTTC. Translating it yields CASSLGGTGIFYEQYF.

The V and J genes are TRBV20-1 and TRBJ2-3, with D perhaps TRBD2 (6 bases). Germline assignment: CDR1 DFQATT and CDR2 SNEGSKA (reference sequence). V gave up 3 bases and J gave up 0 bases, with 10 bases separating them. The CDR3 totals 14 residues. The CDR3 sequence is CSASGAGSTDTQYF. CDR3 bases: TGCAGTGCTAGTGGGGCGGGGAGCACAGATACGCAGTATTTT.

This chain uses TRBV24-1 with TRBJ2-6; D gene unclear. Germline V gene data show CDR1 as KGHDR and CDR2 as SFDVKD. V was pared by 5 bases and J by 3 bases, with 10 bases between. The CDR3 is 15 amino acids. Here the CDR3 reads CATSAGGGGANVLTF. Here the CDR3 DNA reads TGTGCCACCAGTGCGGGTGGCGGTGGGGCCAACGTCCTGACTTTC.

This sequence joins TRBV28 and TRBJ2-6; no firm D call. V dropped 5 bases and J dropped 1 base, with 9 bases sitting between them. This CDR3 has 15 amino acids. Germline V gene data show CDR1 as MDHEN and CDR2 as SYDVKM. The CDR3 region is CASSTLLSGANVLTF. DNA of the CDR3: TGTGCCAGCAGTACGCTATTGTCTGGGGCCAACGTCCTGACTTTC.

To note about this clone: At one boundary the junction diverges from the germline segment, which might be a read error. Other DNA sequences within the sample encode an identical CDR3. The rearrangement joins TRBV5-1 to TRBJ1-4, with a tentative D call TRBD1 (6 bases). The CDR3 contains 15 residues. CDR1 and CDR2 (germline): SGHRS, YFSETQ. For the CDR3, the DNA is TGTGCCAGCAGCAGATCACAGGGTACTAATGAAAAACTGTTTTTT. Amino acid sequence: CASSRSQGTNEKLFF.

CDR3 protein: CASSLDSSSYEQYF. The CDR3 DNA is TGTGCCAGCAGCTTAGACAGCAGCTCCTACGAGCAGTACTTC. V gene TRBV7-8 combines with J gene TRBJ2-7; D remains unclear. CDR1 and CDR2 from the germline V gene are SGHVS and FQNEAQ. V lost 1 base and J lost 0, with 7 bases in between. The CDR3 covers 14 residues.

The chain combines TRBV5-1 with TRBJ2-1; a weak D match, TRBD2 (6 bases). CDR3 length: 15 residues. Per the germline V gene, CDR1 is SGHRS and CDR2 is YFSETQ. V was pared by 0 bases and J by 4 bases, with 11 bases between. CDR3 DNA sequence: TGCGCCAGCAGCTTGGCGGGAGTGGATTACAATGAGCAGTTCTTC. Protein sequence: CASSLAGVDYNEQFF.

This CDR3 is CASSPRSGSFSGANVLTF. The CDR3 DNA is TGTGCCAGCAGTCCCCGAAGCGGATCCTTCTCTGGGGCCAACGTCCTGACTTTC. The gene calls are TRBV28 and TRBJ2-6, with D perhaps TRBD2 (5 bases). V dropped 5 bases and J dropped 0 bases, with 17 bases sitting between them. In germline, CDR1 is MDHEN, CDR2 SYDVKM. The CDR3 has 18 amino acids.

By its share, this clone is medium-sized. The chain has TRBV3-1 (or the pseudogene TRBV3-2) and TRBJ2-7; perhaps TRBD2 as D (6 bases). CDR3 size: 16 residues. Germline CDR1 and CDR2: LGHDT and YNNKEL (reference sequence). V lost 1 base to trimming and J lost 2 bases, with 15 bases between them. CDR3 residues: CASSQGAGTGPYEQYF. The CDR3 DNA follows: TGTGCCAGCAGCCAAGGGGCCGGGACTGGGCCCTACGAGCAGTACTTC.